This TCR beta chain was identified during a study of blood T cells in healthy people across ages. Study conclusions and caveats: Relative to aged donors, long-lived donors carried more naive CD4+ cells and displayed higher diversity. With naive T cell percentage, TCR beta diversity showed a strong correlation.

This clonotype was seen at least ten times. No antigen is known for it. Trimming removed 6 bases at V and 6 bases at J, with 9 bases between. Germline CDR1 is MNHNY and CDR2 is SVGAGI (reference sequence). The CDR3 totals 11 residues. PCR was performed a second time for 7 to 11 cycles using a sample-barcoded 5' primer and a J-beta primer mix. Sequencing yielded, for each sample, at least 3 million paired-end reads carrying CDR3. TCRdb reanalysed the 5' RACE reads using MiXCR and keeps one entry per CDR3 protein. Counted here are around 900,000 distinct CDR3 sequences, 51% occurring once; the ten biggest clones make up around a fifth.

The receptor's source is a woman aged 55-70 years in good health. This chain links TRBV6-6 with TRBJ2-7, with D unclear. Specimen: blood. Written as DNA, the CDR3 is TGTGCCAGCAGGGGTCGTGGCGAGCAGTACTTC. As protein: CASRGRGEQYF.